This T cell receptor beta chain stems from a study of blood T cell repertoires in COVID-19. Across the study: Donors in the United States, Italy and Spain gave samples during acute or convalescent COVID-19. In each case, the material was cDNA or gDNA derived from T cells, B-cell-depleted T cells, or PBMCs.

This clone was counted a single time. Profiled with immunoSEQ multiplex PCR; TCRdb holds only in-frame clones, not every one. Found here are some 66,000 clones, around 82% of them singletons; the top ten hold more than 6.5%. Germline V gene data show CDR1 as MNHEY and CDR2 as SVGAGI. V lost 6 bases and J lost 4; bases outside the gene matches: 4. The CDR3 covers 15 residues. The material sequenced was peripheral blood. V gene TRBV6-5 combines with J gene TRBJ1-3; 12 nucleotides agree with TRBD1. The receptor comes from a man in his 60s with acute or convalescent COVID-19. CDR3 residues: CASSPGQGAGNTIYF. The CDR3 coding sequence is TGTGCCAGCAGCCCGGGACAGGGGGCCGGAAACACCATATATTTT.